Listed below are T cell receptor beta chains from one sample, sequenced in a study of blood T cell repertoires in COVID-19. The repertoire was sequenced with immunoSEQ multiplex PCR; TCRdb's copy has only in-frame clones and lacks some. The data hold approximately 170,000 clones, with 80% to 90% observed a single time. Sequenced input: peripheral blood. The source of these receptors is a man aged 25-40 years with acute or convalescent COVID-19. Each CDR3 is given with its conserved first and last residue. A D gene is named only where the DNA matches it firmly. Clone size is not always given. Where it is, it says once, few, many or a class for expanded clones.

V gene	J gene	clone size	CDR3 length	D gene	CDR3 DNA	CDR3 protein
TRBV7-9	TRBJ2-1	few	16	.	TGTGCCAGCAGCTTAGGCGCGGGAAGCTCCTACAATGAGCAGTTCTTC	CASSLGAGSSYNEQFF
TRBV11-2	TRBJ2-2	.	16	.	TGTGCCAGCACCCCTCCGGCAGGGGACAAGGTCCCCGAGCTGTTTTTT	CASTPPAGDKVPELFF
TRBV6-2/TRBV6-3	TRBJ2-5	.	15	TRBD2	TGTGCCAGCAGTTCTCCTAGCGGGGGGTATGAGACCCAGTACTTC	CASSSPSGGYETQYF
TRBV3-1/TRBV3-2	TRBJ1-2	.	15	.	TGTGCCAGCAGCCAAGCGGCGGCCCTATTAGGAGGCTACACCTTC	CASSQAAALLGGYTF
TRBV30	TRBJ2-7	once	13	.	TGTGCCTGGAGTTTGGGGGCACTTTACGAGCAGTACTTC	CAWSLGALYEQYF
TRBV14	TRBJ1-1	.	15	.	TGTGCCAGCAGCTCGCATAACAGGGAGGGGACTGAAGCTTTCTTT	CASSSHNREGTEAFF
TRBV11-3	TRBJ2-2	.	13	.	TGTGCCAGCAGCTGGGTGAGGGCCGGGGAGCTGTTTTTT	CASSWVRAGELFF
TRBV27	TRBJ1-5	.	14	TRBD1	TGTGCCAGCAGTGGGTCACAGGGGGTTCAGCCCCAGCATTTT	CASSGSQGVQPQHF
TRBV29-1	TRBJ1-1	.	13	.	TGCAGCGCTCAAGCGTTTGCGGACACTGAAGCTTTCTTT	CSAQAFADTEAFF
TRBV6-2/TRBV6-3	TRBJ1-6	.	14	TRBD1	TGTGCCAGCAGTAGGACAGGTTCTAATTCACCCCTCCACTTT	CASSRTGSNSPLHF
TRBV19	TRBJ1-5	.	13	.	TGTGCCAGTAGTATAGGTGGGGGCCAGCCCCAGCATTTT	CASSIGGGQPQHF
TRBV5-1	TRBJ2-7	.	15	TRBD1	TGCGCCAGCAGCTTGGTGAGGACAGGGGGCTACGAGCAGTACTTC	CASSLVRTGGYEQYF
TRBV9	TRBJ1-1	few	13	TRBD1	TGTGCCAGCAGCTTAGACAGGGCCACTGAAGCTTTCTTT	CASSLDRATEAFF
TRBV3-1/TRBV3-2	TRBJ2-4	once	15	TRBD2	TGTGCCAGCAGCCAGGGAGCGGGAGTCCGAAACATTCAGTACTTC	CASSQGAGVRNIQYF
TRBV28	TRBJ2-7	.	17	TRBD1	TGTGCCAGCAGCGCTTGGGGGGGGACAGGGAACTCCTACGAGCAGTACTTC	CASSAWGGTGNSYEQYF
TRBV12-3/TRBV12-4	TRBJ1-5	few	13	TRBD1	TGTGCCAGCAGAGGGGGACAGAATCAGCCCCAGCATTTT	CASRGGQNQPQHF
TRBV29-1	TRBJ2-5	.	15	TRBD1	TGCAGCGTCACCAGGGACAGGGCACCGGGGGAGACCCAGTACTTC	CSVTRDRAPGETQYF
TRBV3-1/TRBV3-2	TRBJ2-7	few	13	.	TGTGCCAGCAGCCCAAGAATAGCCTACGAGCAGTACTTC	CASSPRIAYEQYF
TRBV19	TRBJ1-2	.	15	.	TGTGCCAGTAGTATAGCCTCGGACAAAATCTATGGCTACACCTTC	CASSIASDKIYGYTF
TRBV5-1	TRBJ1-1	.	15	.	TGCGCCAGCAGCTTAATTGTGGCGGAAAACACTGAAGCTTTCTTT	CASSLIVAENTEAFF
TRBV2	TRBJ1-2	once	14	TRBD1	TGTGCCAGCAGTGAGACAGGGGACGGCTATGGCTACACCTTC	CASSETGDGYGYTF
TRBV6-6	TRBJ2-4	once	15	.	TGTGCCAGCAGTTACTCGGTCGGGACTCCGGACATTCAGTACTTC	CASSYSVGTPDIQYF
TRBV13	TRBJ2-1	.	16	TRBD1	TGTGCCAGCAGCTTAGATCGGACAGGGGGCCGCGATGAGCAGTTCTTC	CASSLDRTGGRDEQFF
TRBV18	TRBJ1-3	.	13	.	TGTGCCAGCTCACCGAGCTCTGGAAACACCATATATTTT	CASSPSSGNTIYF
TRBV28	TRBJ1-4	.	15	.	TGTGCCAGCAGACGACCAACGGGAGGTAATGAAAAACTGTTTTTT	CASRRPTGGNEKLFF
TRBV9	TRBJ2-7	.	14	TRBD1	TGTGCCAGCAGCTCGATGGACAGGGCGGGCGAGCAGTACTTC	CASSSMDRAGEQYF
TRBV9	TRBJ2-7	.	15	TRBD2	TGTGCCAGCAGCCCAGGGACTAGCGTGTACTACGAGCAGTACTTC	CASSPGTSVYYEQYF
TRBV5-1	TRBJ2-4	.	16	TRBD2	TGCGCCAGCAGCTCGTGGACTAGCGGGGGGAAAAACATTCAGTACTTC	CASSSWTSGGKNIQYF
TRBV28	TRBJ2-7	.	13	.	TGTGCCAGCAGTTCCGGGTCTACCTACGAGCAGTACTTC	CASSSGSTYEQYF
TRBV6-5	TRBJ2-7	.	14	.	TGTGCCAGCAGTCCAGGGACACTGACCTACGAGCAGTACTTC	CASSPGTLTYEQYF
TRBV5-1	TRBJ1-2	.	15	.	TGCGCCAGCAGCTTGGGTGGGACTACTAACTATGGCTACACCTTC	CASSLGGTTNYGYTF
TRBV23-1	TRBJ2-1	.	22	TRBD2	TGCGCCAGCAGTCAGTCCACTAGGGGAGGGCTCACTCACCTAATTGTGTACAATGAGCAGTTCTTC	CASSQSTRGGLTHLIVYNEQFF
TRBV5-1	TRBJ2-2	.	16	TRBD2	TGCGCCAGCAGCTTGGGAGACACTAGCGGAACCGGGGAGCTGTTTTTT	CASSLGDTSGTGELFF
TRBV28	TRBJ1-4	.	14	.	TGTGCCAGCAGTTTACCACAGACTAATGAAAAACTGTTTTTT	CASSLPQTNEKLFF
TRBV4-2	TRBJ2-1	.	18	TRBD1	TGTGCCAGCAGCCAAGAGGTCACAGGGGGCTCGGTCTACAATGAGCAGTTCTTC	CASSQEVTGGSVYNEQFF
TRBV5-5	TRBJ2-2	.	16	.	TGTGCCAGCAGCTACGGGGGGCGAGCATACACCGGGGAGCTGTTTTTT	CASSYGGRAYTGELFF
TRBV24-1	TRBJ2-3	.	11	.	TGTGCCACCGGAGACACAGATACGCAGTATTTT	CATGDTDTQYF
TRBV5-6	TRBJ1-2	.	13	TRBD1	TGTGCCAGCAGCCAAACAGGGGACTATGGCTACACCTTC	CASSQTGDYGYTF
TRBV12-5	TRBJ1-2	.	18	TRBD1	TGTGCTAGTGGTTTGGTACAGGGGACAGCAAGTCTTAACTATGGCTACACCTTC	CASGLVQGTASLNYGYTF
TRBV27	TRBJ1-6	.	16	TRBD1	TGTGCCAGCAGTTTAGGGACAGGTTACTATAATTCACCCCTCCACTTT	CASSLGTGYYNSPLHF
TRBV2	TRBJ1-5	.	15	TRBD1	TGTGCCAGCAGTGCACCGGGACAGGGGTATCAGCCCCAGCATTTT	CASSAPGQGYQPQHF
TRBV9	TRBJ1-3	.	17	.	TGTGCCAGCAGCGTAGAGTTGCGGGGGGCAAGTGGAAACACCATATATTTT	CASSVELRGASGNTIYF
TRBV3-1/TRBV3-2	TRBJ1-3	once	16	.	TGTGCCAGCAGCCCCGCTTGGGGGGGCTCTGGAAACACCATATATTTT	CASSPAWGGSGNTIYF
TRBV7-9	TRBJ1-6	.	16	TRBD1	TGTGCCAGCAGCTCAGGGACAGGCGTGAATAATTCACCCCTCCACTTT	CASSSGTGVNNSPLHF
TRBV3-1/TRBV3-2	TRBJ2-3	.	12	.	TGTGCCAGCAGCCGCGCAGGCAATACGCAGTATTTT	CASSRAGNTQYF
TRBV5-1	TRBJ2-1	.	16	TRBD1	TGCGCCAGCAGCTTGGGGTTGGGACAGGGACACAATGAGCAGTTCTTC	CASSLGLGQGHNEQFF
TRBV5-5	TRBJ1-2	.	16	.	TGTGCCAGCAGCTTGTTCCTCGAGGTCAGCCGCTATGGCTACACCTTC	CASSLFLEVSRYGYTF
TRBV6-5	TRBJ2-7	.	14	TRBD2	TGTGCCAGCAGACCGGGACTAGCGGTCTACGAGCAGTACTTC	CASRPGLAVYEQYF
TRBV28	TRBJ1-2	.	12	TRBD1	TGTGCCAGCAGTGTGAGGACAGGGAGGGACACCTTC	CASSVRTGRDTF
TRBV10-1	TRBJ2-1	.	14	TRBD2	TGCGCCAGCAGTCTTAGCGGGAGGTACAATGAGCAGTTCTTC	CASSLSGRYNEQFF
TRBV6-6	TRBJ2-7	.	12	TRBD2	TGTGCCAGCAGTACAACTAGCGACGAGCAGTACTTC	CASSTTSDEQYF